The next 18 T cell receptor beta chains were all read from a single sample in a study of CD8+CD57+ T cells in acquired aplastic anemia. TCR beta VDJ and CDR3 profiling used genomic DNA as template. TCRdb redid the calling of the reads with MiXCR, one entry per CDR3 protein. The repertoire holds more than 150,000 distinct CDR3 sequences, with about half as singletons. All patients picked for sequencing had shown, by flow cytometry, an expansion of CD8+CD57+ cells. Source material: sorted CD4+, CD8+, or CD8+CD57+ T cells (not recorded which) from PBMCs. The receptors shown here come from a human donor with aplastic anemia.

The chain employs TRBV7-3 and TRBJ2-6; TRBD1 agrees at 7 bases. With 0 bases clipped from V and 0 bases from J, the junction kept 5 bases outside the gene matches. The CDR3 has 18 residues. CDR1 SGHTA and CDR2 FQGTGA come from the germline V gene. CDR3 residues: CASSLTAGGNSGANVLTF. The CDR3 bases are TGTGCCAGCAGCTTAACAGCAGGGGGAAACTCTGGGGCCAACGTCCTGACTTTC.

V gene TRBV10-3 combines with J gene TRBJ2-1; TRBD1 is a possible D gene (6 bases). The CDR3 is 15 amino acids. V was pared by 4 bases and J by 7 bases, with 17 bases between. In germline, CDR1 is ENHRY, CDR2 SYGVKD. The chain's CDR3 is CAISAGTGKGNEQFF. CDR3 coding DNA: TGTGCCATCAGTGCCGGCACAGGGAAAGGTAATGAGCAGTTCTTC.

In this sample, this clonotype turned up many times. This rearrangement joins TRBV5-1 to TRBJ1-3, with no clear D. With 5 bases removed from V and 0 bases from J, the gap between germline ends came to 9 bases. CDR1 and CDR2 (germline): SGHRS, YFSETQ. CDR3 length: 14 residues. The CDR3 region is CASRAEISGNTIYF. CDR3 in DNA: TGCGCCAGCAGAGCAGAAATCTCTGGAAACACCATATATTTT.

The CDR3 region is CAISEGAMETYEQYF. The CDR3 DNA reads TGTGCCATCAGTGAAGGGGCGATGGAGACCTACGAGCAGTACTTC. The chain couples TRBV10-3 to TRBJ2-7; D is possibly TRBD1 (5 bases). Germline V lookup: CDR1 ENHRY, CDR2 SYGVKD. CDR3 length equals 15 residues. Trimming took 3 bases from V and 2 from J, leaving 14 bases between them.

Remarks on this clonotype: A much larger clone differs by one base, so this may be a read error. The J gene is TRBJ1-6, the V gene TRBV5-1; TRBD1 matches 11 bases. CDR3 length equals 20 residues. Germline loops: CDR1 SGHRS, CDR2 YFSETQ. J was trimmed by 7 bases and V by 4 bases; bases with no gene match: 19. CDR3 amino acids: CASSLRAGQGDTSRNSPLHF. CDR3 coding DNA: TGCGCCAGCAGCCTGAGGGCGGGACAGGGGGATACGAGTAGGAATTCACCCCTCCACTTT. The whole variable domain, remainder taken from reference TRBV5-1 and TRBJ1-6, is KAGVTQTPRYLIKTRGQQVTLSCSPISGHRSVSWYQQTPGQGLQFLFEYFSETQRNKGNFPGRFSGRQFSNSRSEMNVSTLELGDSALYLCASSLRAGQGDTSRNSPLHFGNGTRLTVT.

This clonotype has ten or more counts. The chain employs TRBV6-6 and TRBJ1-6; 10 bases map to TRBD1. This CDR3 contains 15 residues. Trimming at V came to 4 bases and at J to 7 bases, leaving 4 bases not matched to a gene. CDR1 and CDR2 from the germline V gene are MNHNY and SVGAGI (reference sequence). The CDR3 DNA is TGTGCCAGCAGTTCCACGGGACAGGGGAATTCACCCCTCCACTTT. Residues: CASSSTGQGNSPLHF.

This clonotype was found a few times. The chain carries TRBV12-5 and TRBJ2-7; maybe TRBD2 (6 bases). V lost 2 bases to trimming and J lost 0 bases, with 11 bases between them. The CDR3 runs to 15 residues. Germline CDR1 reads LGHNT; CDR2 reads FRNRAP. This CDR3 reads CASGLLGGASYEQYF. The CDR3 bases are TGTGCTAGTGGTTTGCTTGGAGGGGCCTCCTACGAGCAGTACTTC.

This clonotype showed up just a few times. The V and J genes are TRBV29-1 and TRBJ1-6; possible D gene TRBD1, 6 bases. The germline CDR1 and CDR2 sequences are SQVTM and ANQGSEA. V was shortened by 4 bases and J by 8 bases, with 12 bases between the two germline ends. The CDR3 loop spans 13 amino acids. CDR3 protein: CSVGQGLDSPLHF. CDR3 in DNA: TGCAGCGTTGGCCAGGGGCTGGATTCACCCCTCCACTTT.

This chain joins TRBV15 and TRBJ2-5; D uncertain. Germline-derived CDR1 and CDR2 are LNHNV and YYDKDF (reference sequence). The CDR3 has 12 amino acids. Trimming pared 4 bases from V and 13 bases from J, leaving 16 bases between. The CDR3 DNA is TGTGCCACCAGCATATTCCGAGTCCCTATGTACTTC. Translation: CATSIFRVPMYF.

This clonotype was seen ten or more times. The rearrangement joins TRBV5-6 to TRBJ1-6; 7 nucleotides align to TRBD1. This CDR3 is 14 amino acids long. CDR1 is SGHDT and CDR2 is YYEEEE in the germline V gene. The V and J ends lost 3 bases and 12 bases, in that order; junction bases with no gene match: 9. The CDR3 is CASSSTGTAIPLHF. The CDR3 bases are TGTGCCAGCAGCTCCACCGGGACAGCTATACCCCTCCACTTT.

This clonotype has a count of ten or more. The chain is built from TRBV15 and TRBJ1-4, with TRBD1 as a possible D gene (5 bases). Germline assignment: CDR1 LNHNV and CDR2 YYDKDF (reference sequence). The CDR3 covers 14 residues. Trimming shortened V by 8 bases and J by 2 bases, and 12 bases separated the two germline ends. CDR3 protein: CATGVGGTNEKLFF. CDR3 bases: TGTGCCACCGGCGTTGGGGGGACTAATGAAAAACTGTTTTTT.

The rearrangement uses TRBV20-1 and TRBJ2-2; D possibly corresponds to TRBD1 (7 bases). V dropped 0 bases and J dropped 3 bases, with 14 bases sitting between them. CDR3 length equals 16 residues. The germline gives CDR1 DFQATT, CDR2 SNEGSKA (reference sequence). The CDR3 here is CSARDFGRGDTGELFF. CDR3 DNA: TGCAGTGCTAGAGATTTTGGCAGGGGGGACACCGGGGAGCTGTTTTTT.

The rearrangement uses TRBV3-1 and TRBJ1-5; D perhaps matches TRBD1 (5 bases). The CDR3 is 14 amino acids. V was shortened by 5 bases and J by 4 bases, with 12 bases between the two germline ends. Germline-derived CDR1 and CDR2 are LGHDT and YNNKEL (reference sequence). In nucleotides, the CDR3 is TGTGCCAGCAGCAACACAGGCGTTAATCAGCCCCAGCATTTT. This translates into CASSNTGVNQPQHF.

This clonotype was seen a handful of times. The chain links TRBV24-1 to TRBJ1-6; D is undetermined. Germline-derived CDR1 and CDR2 are KGHDR and SFDVKD. This CDR3 has 11 amino acids. V lost 9 bases and J 13 bases, leaving 12 bases between the germline ends. The CDR3 is CATASFPPLHF. Written as DNA, the CDR3 is TGTGCCACCGCCTCCTTTCCCCCCCTCCACTTT.

This rearrangement joins TRBV27 to TRBJ1-6; 7 bases are a match to TRBD1. After removal of 4 bases from V and 7 bases from J, the junction contained 7 bases not matched to a gene. In germline, CDR1 is MNHEY, CDR2 SMNVEV (reference sequence). The length of the CDR3 is 15 residues. The CDR3 DNA is TGTGCCAGCAGTTCTTCTCCGGACAGGAATTCACCCCTCCACTTT. It yields the protein CASSSSPDRNSPLHF.

The chain is built from TRBV20-1 and TRBJ2-7; 9 nucleotides match TRBD2. CDR1 and CDR2 from the germline V gene are DFQATT and SNEGSKA (reference sequence). V dropped 5 bases and J dropped 4; count of bases not matched to a gene: 9. This CDR3 region has 14 residues. The CDR3 is CSAPRLAGSYEQYF. Here the CDR3 DNA reads TGCAGTGCTCCCCGGCTAGCGGGATCATACGAGCAGTACTTC.

The chain couples TRBV7-9 to TRBJ2-5, with TRBD1 matching 9 bases. Germline lookup yields CDR1 SEHNR and CDR2 FQNEAQ (reference sequence). V lost 5 bases, J lost 1 base, and 8 bases stayed unmatched. This CDR3 comprises 16 residues. CDR3 region: CASSLRGTGTQETQYF. DNA for the CDR3: TGTGCCAGCAGCCTGAGGGGGACAGGGACCCAAGAGACCCAGTACTTC.

The chain couples TRBV25-1 to TRBJ2-7; 7 nucleotides line up with TRBD1. Trimming cost V 5 bases and J 3 bases; bases outside gene matches: 7. The CDR3 covers 14 residues. CDR1 and CDR2 from the germline V gene are MGHDK and SYGVNS. The CDR3 region is CASSRPGQSYEQYF. In DNA, the CDR3 is TGTGCCAGCAGTCGACCGGGACAGAGCTACGAGCAGTACTTC.